This T cell receptor beta chain was retrieved from a study of tumor-infiltrating lymphocytes in primary liver carcinoma. Study-wide background: Patients included men and women of 30 to 69 years. The study, taken as a whole, reports: Tumors significantly exceeded blood in top-250-clone fraction (p = 0.039).

Both blood RNA, taken from unsorted whole blood, and germline DNA were extracted. With respect to this clonotype: Its antigen is undetermined. It may be a read error: a sequence one base away is much more abundant.

From 400 to 550 ng total RNA, TCR beta cDNA was generated with a primer in the constant region. Generation of the TCR beta libraries relied on three nested multiplex PCR rounds using slightly modified ARM-PCR. TCRdb reprocessed the multiplex PCR reads via MiXCR and lists one record per CDR3 protein. There are fewer than 400,000 distinct CDR3 sequences in the sample; 58% occur only once, and more than 15% lies in the top ten. Material for sequencing was peripheral blood. The sequence derives from a woman between 25 and 40 years old with primary liver carcinoma and hepatitis B virus infection.

In DNA form, the CDR3 reads TGCAGCGCTAGGGAAGGGCGGACCTCCTACGAGCAGTACTTC. Protein product: CSAREGRTSYEQYF. The rearrangement links TRBV29-1 to TRBJ2-7; no clear D gene. Per germline, CDR1 SQVTM and CDR2 ANQGSEA. This CDR3 has 14 residues. Trimming took off 7 bases at V and 0 bases at J, with 16 bases between the two ends.